One sample yielded the 3 T cell receptor beta chains listed below, sequenced in a study of response to subunit inactivated influenza vaccine. TCRdb ran MiXCR on the RT-PCR reads and lists one entry per CDR3 protein. The table shows 500,000 to 550,000 distinct CDR3 sequences, with less than 25% occurring only once. In addition, the sample was reused for a study of T cells expressing NK-cell markers. As reported in that work: For TCR beta, cDNA was produced by 5'RACE template switching with UMIs.

Sequenced material: CD4+ T cells sorted from PBMCs, taken about 13 days after vaccination. The receptors stem from a man over 45 who received an inactivated influenza vaccine.

V and J are TRBV9 and TRBJ2-3; D call uncertain. Germline V gene data show CDR1 as SGDLS and CDR2 as YYNGEE. The V and J ends lost 2 bases and 2 bases respectively, with 12 bases between them. This CDR3 is built from 15 residues. In nucleotides, the CDR3 is TGTGCCAGCAGCGTTTGGGGAACCGACACAGATACGCAGTATTTT. Its protein is CASSVWGTDTDTQYF.

The chain employs TRBV4-2 and TRBJ1-2; 8 bases match TRBD1. With V trimmed by 4 bases and J by 7 bases, 11 bases remained unmatched. The CDR3 covers 15 residues. CDR1 is LGHNA, CDR2 YNFKEQ, per germline. In nucleotides, the CDR3 is TGTGCCAGCAGCCTAGAAGAGACAGGGGCGGGTGGCTACACCTTC. This sequence encodes CASSLEETGAGGYTF.

This clonotype was picked up a small number of times. V gene TRBV12-3 or TRBV12-4 combines with J gene TRBJ1-6; D ambiguous. There are 13 residues in the CDR3. V shed 2 bases and J shed 8 bases, with 7 bases lying between them. The CDR3 region is CASSLKADSPLHF. The CDR3 coding sequence is TGTGCCAGCAGTTTAAAGGCAGATTCACCCCTCCACTTT.